The next 24 T cell receptor beta chains were all read from a single sample in a study of T cell changes during pregnancy in multiple sclerosis. Profiling relied on immunoSEQ multiplex PCR, and the TCRdb table lists in-frame clones only, not all of them. The sample carries approximately 30,000 clones, about nine tenths recorded once. The material was CD8+ T cells from peripheral blood mononuclear cells, obtained before pregnancy. The origin of the receptors is a female donor with multiple sclerosis, enrolled in a pregnancy study.

Concerning this clone: One junction end disagrees with the germline gene, perhaps due to a read error. The V and J genes are TRBV27 and TRBJ2-7; 10 bases map to TRBD2. The V gene's germline CDR1 is MNHEY and CDR2 SMNVEV (reference sequence). The CDR3 extends over 17 amino acids. The CDR3 DNA is TGCGCCAGCAGTTCGATAGCGGGGGGCCTAATCTCCTACGAGCAGTACTTC. Its protein is CASSSIAGGLISYEQYF.

There are a few counts of this clone. The chain joins TRBV28 to TRBJ1-1, with a tentative D call TRBD1 (6 bases). The V end was cut by 8 bases, the J end by 0 bases, with 10 bases between. Germline CDR1 and CDR2: MDHEN and SYDVKM. The CDR3 covers 13 residues. The CDR3 sequence is CASGQNLNTEAFF. The CDR3 DNA sequence: TGTGCCAGCGGACAGAACTTGAACACTGAAGCTTTCTTT.

V is TRBV12-2 and J is TRBJ2-7; TRBD1, the table's D call, was not compared with the DNA. TRBV12-2 has pseudogene status. There are 14 residues in the CDR3. The CDR3 protein is CASPMTIRFHEQYF. The CDR3 region has the DNA TGTGCAAGTCCTATGACAATTAGGTTCCACGAGCAGTACTTC.

The chain couples TRBV27 to TRBJ1-5; 8 positions match TRBD1. The CDR3 spans 17 residues. The V gene end was trimmed by 8 bases and the J gene end by 5 bases; junction bases not matched to a gene: 17. Germline V gene sequence: CDR1 MNHEY, CDR2 SMNVEV (reference sequence). This chain's CDR3 is CASGLISQGEQHQPQHF. CDR3 nucleotides: TGTGCCAGCGGATTAATCTCACAGGGGGAACAACATCAGCCCCAGCATTTT.

The V gene is TRBV7-6, the J gene TRBJ1-1; D gene ambiguous. Germline CDR1 reads SGHVS; CDR2 reads FNYEAQ. CDR3 size: 15 residues. With 1 base removed from V and 0 bases from J, the gap between germline ends came to 9 bases. The CDR3 DNA reads TGTGCCAGCAGCTTAGAGGGAGGGATGAACACTGAAGCTTTCTTT. This sequence encodes CASSLEGGMNTEAFF.

This chain links TRBV7-8 with TRBJ1-2; 7 bases line up with TRBD1. The CDR3 is 12 residues long. Germline CDR1 is SGHVS and CDR2 is FQNEAQ. Losses at the gene ends were 5 bases for V and 3 bases for J; bases not matched to a gene: 0. The CDR3 spells CASSDRDYGYTF. CDR3 nucleotide sequence: TGTGCCAGCAGCGACAGGGACTATGGCTACACCTTC. Complete variable domain (other parts from reference TRBV7-8 and TRBJ1-2): GAGVSQSPRYKVAKRGQDVALRCDPISGHVSLFWYQQALGQGPEFLTYFQNEAQLDKSGLPSDRFFAERPEGSVSTLKIQRTQQEDSAVYLCASSDRDYGYTFGSGTRLTVV.

V is TRBV9 and J is TRBJ2-2; 7 positions agree with TRBD2. The CDR3 contains 16 residues. With V trimmed by 2 bases and J by 1 base, 5 bases remained unmatched. The germline V gene encodes CDR1 SGDLS and CDR2 YYNGEE. CDR3 sequence (DNA): TGTGCCAGCAGCGTCAGCGAGCGGGGGAACACCGGGGAGCTGTTTTTT. Amino acid sequence: CASSVSERGNTGELFF.

The rearrangement joins TRBV7-6 to TRBJ1-5, with D unclear. Trimming stripped 5 bases from V and 5 bases from J, with 16 bases between. CDR3 size: 15 residues. Germline CDR1 reads SGHVS; CDR2 reads FNYEAQ. The DNA for the CDR3 is TGTGCCAGCAGCCCTTCAATGGGGAGCGATCAGCCCCAGCATTTT. Encoded protein: CASSPSMGSDQPQHF.

The chain combines TRBV5-6 with TRBJ2-1, with TRBD2 identical over 9 bases. V lost 1 base, J lost 1 base, and 6 bases stayed unmatched. The CDR3 sequence is 17 residues long. CDR1 and CDR2 from the germline V gene are SGHDT and YYEEEE. The CDR3 DNA reads as TGTGCCAGCAGCTTGCCCCCGACTAGCGGATCCTACAATGAGCAGTTCTTC. This sequence encodes CASSLPPTSGSYNEQFF.

V usage is TRBV27 and J usage is TRBJ2-7; D may be TRBD1 (6 bases). Germline lookup yields CDR1 MNHEY and CDR2 SMNVEV (reference sequence). The CDR3 consists of 13 residues. Trimming shortened V by 0 bases and J by 6 bases, and 9 bases separated the two germline ends. In DNA, the CDR3 is TGTGCCAGCAGTTTATCGAGGGGGAGCGAGCAGTACTTC. It specifies CASSLSRGSEQYF.

The rearrangement joins TRBV2 to TRBJ1-1; TRBD1 matches at 8 bases. Trimming cost V 10 bases and J 1 base; bases outside gene matches: 8. Germline V gene data show CDR1 as SNHLY and CDR2 as FYNNEI. This CDR3 has 14 amino acids. The CDR3 here is CATEDRVTNTEAFF. The CDR3 DNA follows: TGTGCCACTGAGGACAGGGTGACGAACACTGAAGCTTTCTTT.

V is TRBV9 and J is TRBJ2-1, with a weak D call TRBD2 (6 bases). This CDR3 contains 16 residues. V gave up 3 bases and J gave up 7 bases, with 20 bases separating them. Germline-derived CDR1 and CDR2 are SGDLS and YYNGEE. CDR3 coding DNA: TGTGCCAGCAGCGACCCAAGGACTATGTCGGTGAATGAGCAGTTCTTC. Its translation: CASSDPRTMSVNEQFF.

This chain uses TRBV25-1 with TRBJ1-5, with 11 bases fitting TRBD1. The germline gives CDR1 MGHDK, CDR2 SYGVNS. Germline trimming cut 3 bases from V and 1 base from J; bases unmatched to any gene: 2. The CDR3 covers 16 residues. In DNA, the CDR3 is TGTGCCAGCAGTGAGGGACAGGGGGACAGCAATCAGCCCCAGCATTTT. Encoded protein: CASSEGQGDSNQPQHF.

The chain combines TRBV5-6 with TRBJ1-2, with a possible D match to TRBD1 (6 bases). Per the germline V gene, CDR1 is SGHDT and CDR2 is YYEEEE. This CDR3 has 15 residues. Trimming left V 0 bases short and J 8 bases short, with 17 bases between. CDR3 DNA sequence: TGTGCCAGCAGCTTGGTGCAGGGGCTATCAGGGGGCTACACCTTC. Translating it yields CASSLVQGLSGGYTF.

This chain links TRBV5-1 with TRBJ2-5; 8 nucleotides line up with TRBD1. The CDR3 consists of 15 residues. Per the germline V gene, CDR1 is SGHRS and CDR2 is YFSETQ. With V trimmed by 4 bases and J by 1 base, 6 bases remained unmatched. The CDR3 spells CASSLTGGLQETQYF. CDR3 nucleotides: TGCGCCAGCAGCCTCACAGGGGGACTCCAAGAGACCCAGTACTTC.

The chain is built from TRBV7-9 and TRBJ2-2; 9 nucleotides agree with TRBD1. The CDR3 loop spans 16 amino acids. Germline-derived CDR1 and CDR2 are SEHNR and FQNEAQ (reference sequence). The trim removed 8 bases at V and 5 bases at J, leaving 12 bases unmatched. The CDR3 nucleotides are TGTGCCAGCTGGGAGGAGGGACAGGGACAGACCGGGGAGCTGTTTTTT. Protein product: CASWEEGQGQTGELFF.

The rearrangement links TRBV7-9 to TRBJ2-7; 8 bases are a match to TRBD2. Trimming removed 5 bases from V and 6 bases from J; junction bases left unmatched: 21. Germline loops: CDR1 SEHNR, CDR2 FQNEAQ (reference sequence). The CDR3 has 18 residues. CDR3 region: CASSIVTIPGLVNGEQYF. In DNA form, the CDR3 reads TGTGCCAGCAGCATAGTCACCATCCCGGGACTAGTGAACGGCGAGCAGTACTTC.

This chain joins TRBV5-1 and TRBJ1-6; D remains ambiguous. V lost 4 bases to trimming and J lost 7 bases, with 9 bases between them. Germline CDR1 is SGHRS and CDR2 is YFSETQ. There are 13 residues in the CDR3. This CDR3 reads CASSGEPNSPLHF. CDR3 coding DNA: TGCGCCAGCAGCGGAGAACCAAATTCACCCCTCCACTTT. Supplemented by reference TRBV5-1 and TRBJ1-6, the full variable domain reads KAGVTQTPRYLIKTRGQQVTLSCSPISGHRSVSWYQQTPGQGLQFLFEYFSETQRNKGNFPGRFSGRQFSNSRSEMNVSTLELGDSALYLCASSGEPNSPLHFGNGTRLTVT.

This clone has more than one count but fewer than ten. V gene TRBV6-6 combines with J gene TRBJ1-1, with 7 bases aligning to TRBD1. Germline loops: CDR1 MNHNY, CDR2 SVGAGI (reference sequence). V trimming: 7 bases; J trimming: 4 bases; junction bases outside the gene matches: 12. CDR3 length: 15 residues. The CDR3 region has the DNA TGTGCCAGCACCCCCGGGTCGGCAGGGGGCACTGAAGCTTTCTTT. It yields the protein CASTPGSAGGTEAFF.

The CDR3 DNA is TGTGCCAGCAGCCTTAGCGGAGGCACAGATACGCAGTATTTT. Its protein product is CASSLSGGTDTQYF. The J gene is TRBJ2-3, the V gene TRBV9, with a weak D call TRBD2 (6 bases). The germline V and J ends were trimmed by 4 bases and 1 base, with 10 bases remaining between them. The CDR3 totals 14 residues. The germline CDR1 and CDR2 sequences are SGDLS and YYNGEE.

The chain uses TRBV4-3 and TRBJ1-1; D gene uncertain. CDR1 is LGHNA and CDR2 is YSLEER in the germline V gene. Trimming stripped 1 base from V and 3 bases from J, with 12 bases between. The CDR3 is made up of 15 amino acids. The CDR3 protein is CASSQVSNVYTEAFF. The CDR3 DNA reads TGCGCCAGCAGCCAAGTCTCTAACGTGTACACTGAAGCTTTCTTT.

The gene calls are TRBV6-6 and TRBJ2-7; D is ambiguous. Germline V gene sequence: CDR1 MNHNY, CDR2 SVGAGI (reference sequence). V shed 4 bases and J shed 2 bases, with 9 bases lying between them. CDR3 length equals 13 residues. The CDR3 reads CASSWAPTYEQYF. CDR3 sequence (DNA): TGTGCCAGCAGTTGGGCACCTACCTACGAGCAGTACTTC.

The rearrangement uses TRBV5-4 and TRBJ2-7; 7 positions match TRBD1. The trim removed 4 bases at V and 2 bases at J, leaving 3 bases unmatched. Germline V lookup: CDR1 SGHNT, CDR2 YYREEE (reference sequence). The CDR3 sequence is 13 residues long. The CDR3 DNA sequence: TGTGCCAGCAGCGGGGACAGCACCTACGAGCAGTACTTC. It encodes CASSGDSTYEQYF.

The chain uses TRBV13 and TRBJ2-7; D is possibly TRBD1 (5 bases). This CDR3 has 15 amino acids. V was pared by 1 base and J by 1 base, with 11 bases between. Per germline, CDR1 PRHDT and CDR2 FYEKMQ (reference sequence). In DNA form, the CDR3 reads TGTGCCAGCAGCTTAGAGGTCAGGGTGTCCTACGAGCAGTACTTC. Translation: CASSLEVRVSYEQYF.